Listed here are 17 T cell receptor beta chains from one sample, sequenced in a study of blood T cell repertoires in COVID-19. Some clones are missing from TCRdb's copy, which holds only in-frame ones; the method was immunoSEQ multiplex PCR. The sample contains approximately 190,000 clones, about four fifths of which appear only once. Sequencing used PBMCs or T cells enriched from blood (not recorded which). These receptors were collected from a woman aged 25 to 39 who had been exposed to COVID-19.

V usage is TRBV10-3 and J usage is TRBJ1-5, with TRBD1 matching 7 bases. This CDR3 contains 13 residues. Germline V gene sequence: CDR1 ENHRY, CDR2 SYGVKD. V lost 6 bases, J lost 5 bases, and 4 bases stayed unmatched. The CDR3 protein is CAISLTGHQPQHF. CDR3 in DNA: TGTGCCATCAGCTTGACAGGGCATCAGCCCCAGCATTTT.

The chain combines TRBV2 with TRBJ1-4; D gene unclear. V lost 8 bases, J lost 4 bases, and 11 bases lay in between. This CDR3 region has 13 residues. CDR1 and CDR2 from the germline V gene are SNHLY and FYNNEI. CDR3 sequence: CASLRQFNEKLFF. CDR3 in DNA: TGTGCCAGCCTGAGGCAGTTTAATGAAAAACTGTTTTTT.

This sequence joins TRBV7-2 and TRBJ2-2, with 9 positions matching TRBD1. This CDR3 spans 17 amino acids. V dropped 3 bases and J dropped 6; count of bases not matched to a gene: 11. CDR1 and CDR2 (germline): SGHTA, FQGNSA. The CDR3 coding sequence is TGTGCCAGCAGCTTTAGCCCACTACAGGGGGCCGCCGGGGAGCTGTTTTTT. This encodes CASSFSPLQGAAGELFF.

The chain's CDR3 is CASRESWGESNQPQHF. The CDR3 bases are TGTGCCAGCAGAGAAAGTTGGGGGGAGAGCAATCAGCCCCAGCATTTT. The chain is built from TRBV27 and TRBJ1-5, with D maybe TRBD1 (5 bases). Germline V gene lookup returns CDR1 MNHEY and CDR2 SMNVEV (reference sequence). V lost 6 bases to trimming and J lost 1 base, with 16 bases between them. The CDR3 contains 16 residues.

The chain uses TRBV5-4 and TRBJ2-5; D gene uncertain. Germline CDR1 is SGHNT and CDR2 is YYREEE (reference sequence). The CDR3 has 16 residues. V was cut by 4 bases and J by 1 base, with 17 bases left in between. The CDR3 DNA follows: TGTGCCAGCAGCAACGGTCGTAAACCGAGCCAAGAGACCCAGTACTTC. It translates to CASSNGRKPSQETQYF.

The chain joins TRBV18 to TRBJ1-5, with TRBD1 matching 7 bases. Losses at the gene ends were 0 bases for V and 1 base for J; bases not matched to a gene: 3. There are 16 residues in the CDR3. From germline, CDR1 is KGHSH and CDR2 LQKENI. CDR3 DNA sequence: TGTGCCAGCTCACCACCGGACAGGAGGAGCAATCAGCCCCAGCATTTT. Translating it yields CASSPPDRRSNQPQHF.

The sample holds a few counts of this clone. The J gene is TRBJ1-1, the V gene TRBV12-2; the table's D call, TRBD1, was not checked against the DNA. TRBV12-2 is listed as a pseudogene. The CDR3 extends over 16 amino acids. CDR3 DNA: TGTGCAAGTCGTCCCCTCCGCCCCACAGGTAACACTGAAGCTTTCTTT. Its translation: CASRPLRPTGNTEAFF.

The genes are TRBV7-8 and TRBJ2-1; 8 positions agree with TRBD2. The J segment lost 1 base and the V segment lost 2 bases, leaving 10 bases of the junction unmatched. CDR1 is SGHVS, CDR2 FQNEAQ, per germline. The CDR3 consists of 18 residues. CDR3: CASSLFWRSGDSYNEQFF. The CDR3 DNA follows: TGTGCCAGCAGCTTATTTTGGCGTAGCGGGGATTCCTACAATGAGCAGTTCTTC.

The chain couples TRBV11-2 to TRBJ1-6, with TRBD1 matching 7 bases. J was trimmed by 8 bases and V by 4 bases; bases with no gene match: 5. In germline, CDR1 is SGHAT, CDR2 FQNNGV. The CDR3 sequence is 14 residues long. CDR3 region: CASSYDRVYSPLHF. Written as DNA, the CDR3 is TGTGCCAGCAGCTACGACAGGGTTTATTCACCCCTCCACTTT.

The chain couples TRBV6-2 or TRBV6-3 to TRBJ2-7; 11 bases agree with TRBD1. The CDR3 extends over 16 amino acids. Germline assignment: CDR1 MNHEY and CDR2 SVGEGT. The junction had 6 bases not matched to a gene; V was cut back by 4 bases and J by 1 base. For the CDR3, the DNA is TGTGCCAGCAGTTCCGACCGGGACAGGGGGTCCTACGAGCAGTACTTC. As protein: CASSSDRDRGSYEQYF.

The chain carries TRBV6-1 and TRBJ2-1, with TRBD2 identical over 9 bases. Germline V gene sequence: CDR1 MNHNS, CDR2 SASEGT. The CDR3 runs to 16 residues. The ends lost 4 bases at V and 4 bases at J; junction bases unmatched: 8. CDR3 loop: CASSAYSGGTYNEQFF. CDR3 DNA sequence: TGTGCCAGCAGTGCCTATAGCGGGGGAACGTACAATGAGCAGTTCTTC.

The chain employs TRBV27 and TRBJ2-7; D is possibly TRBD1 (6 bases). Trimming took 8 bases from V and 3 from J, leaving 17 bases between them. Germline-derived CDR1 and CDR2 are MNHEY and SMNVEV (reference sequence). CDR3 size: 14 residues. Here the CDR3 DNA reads TGTGCCAGCTCTAAACCGGGACAAGGCTACGAGCAGTACTTC. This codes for CASSKPGQGYEQYF.

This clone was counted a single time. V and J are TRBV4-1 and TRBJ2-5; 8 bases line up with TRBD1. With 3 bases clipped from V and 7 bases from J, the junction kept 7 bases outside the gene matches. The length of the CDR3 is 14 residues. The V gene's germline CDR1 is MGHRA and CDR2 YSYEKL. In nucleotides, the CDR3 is TGCGCCAGCAGCCAGGGCAGGGGGCAGGGGACCCAGTACTTC. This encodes CASSQGRGQGTQYF.

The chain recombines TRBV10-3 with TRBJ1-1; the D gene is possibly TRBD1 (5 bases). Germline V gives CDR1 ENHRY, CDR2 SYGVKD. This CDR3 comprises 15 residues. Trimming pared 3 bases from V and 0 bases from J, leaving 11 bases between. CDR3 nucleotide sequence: TGTGCCATCAGTGACCCAGGGAACATGAACACTGAAGCTTTCTTT. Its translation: CAISDPGNMNTEAFF.

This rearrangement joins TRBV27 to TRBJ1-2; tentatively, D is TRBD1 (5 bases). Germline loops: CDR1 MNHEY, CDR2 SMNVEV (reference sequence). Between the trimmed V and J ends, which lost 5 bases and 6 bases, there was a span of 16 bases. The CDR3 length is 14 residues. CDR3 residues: CASSPGRGGHGYTF. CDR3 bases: TGTGCCAGCAGTCCGGGACGGGGAGGTCATGGCTACACCTTC.

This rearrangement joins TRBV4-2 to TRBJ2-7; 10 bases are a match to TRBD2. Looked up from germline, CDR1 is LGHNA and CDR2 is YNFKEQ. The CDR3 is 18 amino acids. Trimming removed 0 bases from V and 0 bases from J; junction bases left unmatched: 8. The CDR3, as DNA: TGTGCCAGCAGCCAAGATTCCCTAGCGGGGGCCGACTCCTACGAGCAGTACTTC. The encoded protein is CASSQDSLAGADSYEQYF.

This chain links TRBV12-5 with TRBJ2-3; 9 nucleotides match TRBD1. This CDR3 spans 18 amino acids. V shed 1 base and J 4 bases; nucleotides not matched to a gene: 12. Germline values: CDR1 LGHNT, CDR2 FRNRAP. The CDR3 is CASGLGTGDRAIADTQYF. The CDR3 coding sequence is TGTGCTAGTGGTTTGGGAACCGGGGACAGGGCGATAGCAGATACGCAGTATTTT.